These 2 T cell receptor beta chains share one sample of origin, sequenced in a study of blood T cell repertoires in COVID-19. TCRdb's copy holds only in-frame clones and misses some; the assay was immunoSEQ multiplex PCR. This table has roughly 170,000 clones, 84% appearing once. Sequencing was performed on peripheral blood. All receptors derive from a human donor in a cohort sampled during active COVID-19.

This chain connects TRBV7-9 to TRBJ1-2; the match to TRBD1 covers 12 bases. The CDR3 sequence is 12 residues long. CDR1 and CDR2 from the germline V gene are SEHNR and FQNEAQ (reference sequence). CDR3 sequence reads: CASGQGAYGYTF. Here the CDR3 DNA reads TGTGCTTCGGGACAGGGGGCGTATGGCTACACCTTC. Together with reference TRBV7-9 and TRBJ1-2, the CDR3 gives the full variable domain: DTGVSQNPRHKITKRGQNVTFRCDPISEHNRLYWYRQTLGQGPEFLTYFQNEAQLEKSRLLSDRFSAERPKGSFSTLEIQRTEQGDSAMYLCASGQGAYGYTFGSGTRLTVV.

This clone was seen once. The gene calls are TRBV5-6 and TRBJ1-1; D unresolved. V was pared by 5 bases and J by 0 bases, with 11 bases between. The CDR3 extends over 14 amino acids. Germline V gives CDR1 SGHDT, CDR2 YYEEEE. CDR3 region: CASSWRVMNTEAFF. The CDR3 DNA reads TGTGCCAGCAGTTGGCGGGTTATGAACACTGAAGCTTTCTTT. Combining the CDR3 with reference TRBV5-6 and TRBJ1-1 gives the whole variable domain DAGVTQSPTHLIKTRGQQVTLRCSPKSGHDTVSWYQQALGQGPQFIFQYYEEEERQRGNFPDRFSGHQFPNYSSELNVNALLLGDSALYLCASSWRVMNTEAFFGQGTRLTVV.